This T cell receptor beta chain was sequenced for a study of Graves' ophthalmopathy and Graves' hyperthyroidism. V shed 3 bases and J shed 2 bases, with 10 bases lying between them. Germline lookup yields CDR1 MNHNS and CDR2 SASEGT. The CDR3 has 14 amino acids. RNA served as the template for amplifying TCR beta CDR3 regions. Second-round multiplex PCR came after a first-round RT-PCR that employed HTBI primers. TCRdb reanalysed the multiplex PCR reads using MiXCR and keeps one entry per CDR3 protein. The sample shows 200,000 to 250,000 distinct CDR3 sequences, 25% to 30% of them seen only once. The sequencing input was peripheral blood. The genes are TRBV6-1 and TRBJ1-2; D is unclear. This clonotype was obtained from a man in his fifties or sixties with Graves' ophthalmopathy. DNA of the CDR3: TGTGCCAGCAGTGATATACAAGGGAACTATGGCTACACCTTC. This sequence encodes CASSDIQGNYGYTF.